A selection of T cell receptor beta chains follows, all from one sample in a study of blood T cell repertoires in COVID-19. Sequencing used immunoSEQ multiplex PCR; TCRdb keeps in-frame clones, though not all of them. The sample consists of a few hundred thousand clones, roughly four fifths of them appearing once. The sample comprised peripheral blood. These receptors were obtained from a woman of 80 years or more with COVID-19, enrolled during active disease. The conserved cysteine and the conserved F or W are not part of the CDR3 here.

>TRBV19|TRBJ1-2
ASSIYTGASYGYT
>TRBV28|TRBJ2-1
ASSPLGKVLAGALHNEQF
>TRBV30|TRBJ2-3
AWRRFSADTQY
>TRBV2|TRBJ2-2
ASSGGLNTGELF
>TRBV2|TRBJ2-5
ASSETGFTETQY
>TRBV2|TRBJ2-7
ASSLLQGYEQY
>TRBV24-1|TRBJ2-1
ATSDNPGTSGIGEQF
>TRBV28|TRBJ1-3
ASSSPSGSSILSGNTIY
>TRBV18|TRBJ2-7
ASSPGQYYEQY
>TRBV28|TRBJ1-6
ASSFYRNSPLH
>TRBV30|TRBJ2-1
AWRRSGSGEQF
>TRBV30|TRBJ1-1
AWSVLGQLGREVAF
>TRBV15|TRBJ2-1
ATSADRANNEQF
>TRBV30|TRBJ2-3
AWNPSGGSTDTQY
>TRBV6-5|TRBJ2-5
ASSQTGGLWTQY
>TRBV6-6|TRBJ1-4
ASSYEASVEKLF
>TRBV5-1|TRBJ2-1
ASSLVLADSNEQF
>TRBV7-2|TRBJ2-7
ASSSAYEQY
>TRBV5-1|TRBJ2-6
ASSVPGTGVSSGANVLT
>TRBV5-1|TRBJ1-1
ASSTTQGAGAF
>TRBV4-3|TRBJ2-1
ASSQGFRIKREGLDFYNEQF
>TRBV10-3|TRBJ1-1
AISSEGTTEAF
>TRBV7-2|TRBJ2-3
ASSSGLAGGRLSTDTQY
>TRBV7-8|TRBJ1-2
ASSLRQGYGYT
>TRBV4-3|TRBJ2-5
ASSHTPGGETQY
>TRBV18|TRBJ2-7
ASSPLGQDPFEQY
>TRBV7-9|TRBJ2-7
ASSYSGGSYEQY
>TRBV19|TRBJ2-1
ASSPTGTGYNEQF
>TRBV10-3|TRBJ2-7
AIRSTGANEQY
>TRBV5-5|TRBJ2-1
ASSFLAGEYNEQF
>TRBV19|TRBJ1-1
ASSRGQRNTEAF
>TRBV7-2|TRBJ2-7
ASSRGLTISYEQY
>TRBV5-1|TRBJ2-7
ASSLGTSLTREQY
>TRBV7-9|TRBJ2-5
ASSLARVTQETQY
>TRBV5-1|TRBJ2-1
ASSLTSGQYNEQF
>TRBV9|TRBJ2-2
ASSASGRNTGELF
>TRBV28|TRBJ1-4
ASSPGQGGEKLF